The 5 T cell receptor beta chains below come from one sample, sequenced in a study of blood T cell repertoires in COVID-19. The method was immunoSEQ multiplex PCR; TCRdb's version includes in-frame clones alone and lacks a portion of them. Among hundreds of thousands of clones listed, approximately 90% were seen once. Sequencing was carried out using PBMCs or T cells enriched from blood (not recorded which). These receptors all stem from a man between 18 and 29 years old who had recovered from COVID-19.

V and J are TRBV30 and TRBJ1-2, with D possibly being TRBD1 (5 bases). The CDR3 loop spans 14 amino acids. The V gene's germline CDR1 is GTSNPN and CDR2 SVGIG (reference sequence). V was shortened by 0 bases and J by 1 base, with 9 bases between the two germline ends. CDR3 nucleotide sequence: TGTGCCTGGAGTGTTTGGGGCCTTAACTATGGCTACACCTTC. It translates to CAWSVWGLNYGYTF.

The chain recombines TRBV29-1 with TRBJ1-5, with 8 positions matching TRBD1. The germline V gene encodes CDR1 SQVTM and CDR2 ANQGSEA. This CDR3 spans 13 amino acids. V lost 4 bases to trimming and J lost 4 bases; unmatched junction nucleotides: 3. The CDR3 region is CSVATGGNQPQHF. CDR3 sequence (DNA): TGCAGCGTTGCAACAGGGGGGAATCAGCCCCAGCATTTT.

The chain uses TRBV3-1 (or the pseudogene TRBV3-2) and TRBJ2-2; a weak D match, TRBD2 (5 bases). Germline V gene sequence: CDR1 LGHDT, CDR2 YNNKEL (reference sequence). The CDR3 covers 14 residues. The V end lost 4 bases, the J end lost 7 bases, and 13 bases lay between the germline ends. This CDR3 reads CASSPLAFGGELFF. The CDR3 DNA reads TGTGCCAGCAGCCCCCTAGCCTTCGGCGGGGAGCTGTTTTTT.

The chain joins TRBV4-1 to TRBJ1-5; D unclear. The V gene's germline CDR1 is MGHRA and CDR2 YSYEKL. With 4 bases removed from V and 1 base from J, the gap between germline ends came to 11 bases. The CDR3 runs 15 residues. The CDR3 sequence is CASSPLAGSNQPQHF. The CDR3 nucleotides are TGCGCCAGCAGCCCTTTGGCGGGGAGCAATCAGCCCCAGCATTTT.

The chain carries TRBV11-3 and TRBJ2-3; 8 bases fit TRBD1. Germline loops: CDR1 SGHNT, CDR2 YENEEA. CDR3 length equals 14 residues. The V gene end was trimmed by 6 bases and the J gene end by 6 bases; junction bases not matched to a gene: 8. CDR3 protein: CASSPQGAADTQYF. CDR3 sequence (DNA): TGTGCCAGCAGTCCTCAGGGGGCGGCGGATACGCAGTATTTT. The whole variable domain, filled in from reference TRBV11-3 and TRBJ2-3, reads EAGVVQSPRYKIIEKKQPVAFWCNPISGHNTLYWYLQNLGQGPELLIRYENEEAVDDSQLPKDRFSAERLKGVDSTLKIQPAELGDSAVYLCASSPQGAADTQYFGPGTRLTVL.